Below, 19 T cell receptor beta chains from the same sample are listed, as sequenced in a study of regulatory T cells in long-lasting Graves disease. Time point: newly diagnosed GD, antithyroid drugs for less than 3 months. With RNA extracted from PBMCs as input, the TCR library was made. Arm-PCR with iRepertoire HTBI primers amplified the CDR3 regions for these TCR beta libraries. TCRdb reprocessed the multiplex PCR reads via MiXCR and lists one record per CDR3 protein. The sample records about 380,000 distinct CDR3 sequences, around a sixth being singletons. Sample: peripheral blood mononuclear cells (PBMCs), taken at new diagnosis, from a patient treated with antithyroid drugs. These receptors were taken from a female donor with Graves disease.

This clonotype was observed many times. The V gene is TRBV28, the J gene TRBJ1-1; D is undetermined. This CDR3 has 15 residues. Trimming took 5 bases from V and 4 from J, leaving 17 bases between them. The germline V gene encodes CDR1 MDHEN and CDR2 SYDVKM. This CDR3 reads CASSLPREFGTEAFF. The CDR3 region has the DNA TGTGCCAGCAGTCTCCCACGTGAGTTTGGCACTGAAGCTTTCTTT.

In this sample, this clonotype turned up many times. This rearrangement joins TRBV2 to TRBJ2-1; weak D call: TRBD2 (6 bases). V was shortened by 11 bases and J by 4 bases, with 15 bases between the two germline ends. The germline V gene encodes CDR1 SNHLY and CDR2 FYNNEI. The CDR3 consists of 13 residues. The CDR3 loop reads CALKGGEYNEQFF. Written as DNA, the CDR3 is TGTGCCCTCAAGGGCGGGGAGTACAATGAGCAGTTCTTC.

The chain recombines TRBV18 with TRBJ1-3, with D unresolved. CDR3 length: 16 residues. V was shortened by 4 bases and J by 0 bases, with 13 bases between the two germline ends. From germline, CDR1 is KGHSH and CDR2 LQKENI. CDR3 coding DNA: TGTGCCAGCTCACGGCGGGAGCAGACCTCTGGAAACACCATATATTTT. This sequence encodes CASSRREQTSGNTIYF.

In this sample, this clonotype turned up many times. This chain joins TRBV27 and TRBJ1-4, with TRBD1 matching over 7 bases. Trimming cost V 11 bases and J 0 bases; bases outside gene matches: 6. Germline V CDR1 and CDR2: MNHEY, SMNVEV (reference sequence). The CDR3 covers 14 residues. Here the CDR3 reads CAWDRVATNEKLFF. DNA of the CDR3: TGTGCCTGGGACAGAGTTGCAACTAATGAAAAACTGTTTTTT.

In this sample, this clonotype turned up many times. The chain combines TRBV27 with TRBJ1-6; 7 bases agree with TRBD1. This CDR3 has 16 residues. The germline gives CDR1 MNHEY, CDR2 SMNVEV (reference sequence). The V and J ends lost 9 bases and 0 bases, in that order; junction bases with no gene match: 8. The CDR3 protein is CASKPGQSSYNSPLHF. In DNA, the CDR3 is TGTGCCAGTAAACCGGGACAGAGCTCCTATAATTCACCCCTCCACTTT.

J is TRBJ1-2 and V is TRBV5-1; D not resolved. Trimming cost V 3 bases and J 2 bases, with 8 bases left between them. Germline CDR1 reads SGHRS; CDR2 reads YFSETQ. This CDR3 has 13 residues. The CDR3 region is CASSSEGNYGYTF. CDR3 coding DNA: TGCGCCAGCAGCTCGGAGGGCAACTATGGCTACACCTTC.

On this clonotype itself: With only one base between it and a far larger clone, this is likely a read error. The V call is TRBV6-2 or TRBV6-3, the J call TRBJ2-5; TRBD2 aligns across 12 bases. This CDR3 contains 16 residues. Germline lookup yields CDR1 MNHEY and CDR2 SVGEGT. V was clipped by 6 bases and J by 5 bases; unmatched bases: 10. Here the CDR3 reads CASSRTSGRNFETQYF. The CDR3 nucleotides are TGTGCCAGCAGCCGAACTAGCGGGAGGAATTTTGAGACCCAGTACTTC.

The sample holds many counts of this clonotype. This chain joins TRBV12-3 or TRBV12-4 and TRBJ2-7, with 8 positions matching TRBD1. This CDR3 has 12 residues. V shed 7 bases, J shed 6 bases, and the junction held 5 bases outside the gene matches. The CDR3 DNA reads TGTGCCAGCACCCCAGGGGGCCCCGAGCAGTACTTC. The encoded protein is CASTPGGPEQYF.

This clonotype was found many times. The rearrangement uses TRBV12-3 or TRBV12-4 and TRBJ2-2; 7 bases map to TRBD2. The CDR3 loop spans 19 amino acids. The V gene end was trimmed by 3 bases and the J gene end by 4 bases; junction bases not matched to a gene: 17. This CDR3 is CASSFRTPLAVRGTGELFF. CDR3 in DNA: TGTGCCAGCAGTTTTCGGACACCTCTAGCGGTTCGGGGCACCGGGGAGCTGTTTTTT.

This clonotype was picked up many times. The chain employs TRBV28 and TRBJ2-1; 10 bases align to TRBD2. From germline, CDR1 is MDHEN and CDR2 SYDVKM. The CDR3 has 17 amino acids. The J segment lost 8 bases and the V segment lost 2 bases, leaving 12 bases of the junction unmatched. The CDR3 sequence is CASSLSLAGVRSYEQFF. In DNA form, the CDR3 reads TGTGCCAGCAGTTTAAGTCTAGCGGGAGTTCGGAGCTATGAGCAGTTCTTC.

In this sample, this clonotype turned up many times. The chain employs TRBV20-1 and TRBJ1-1; 7 positions agree with TRBD1. Germline V gene lookup returns CDR1 DFQATT and CDR2 SNEGSKA (reference sequence). J was trimmed by 2 bases and V by 0 bases; bases with no gene match: 12. CDR3 length: 17 residues. CDR3 sequence: CSARDGASGTANTEAFF. CDR3 coding DNA: TGCAGTGCTAGAGATGGGGCCTCCGGGACAGCTAACACTGAAGCTTTCTTT.

V is TRBV29-1 and J is TRBJ2-5, with D maybe TRBD1 (5 bases). V lost 4 bases to trimming and J lost 4 bases, with 16 bases between them. CDR1 is SQVTM, CDR2 ANQGSEA, per germline. This CDR3 comprises 14 residues. The CDR3 bases are TGCAGCGTTGTGTGGCAGGGTGGGCTAGAGACCCAGTACTTC. This codes for CSVVWQGGLETQYF.

J is TRBJ2-3 and V is TRBV27; TRBD1 matches at 8 bases. J gave up 2 bases and V 3 bases, and 4 bases lay outside the gene matches. The V gene's germline CDR1 is MNHEY and CDR2 SMNVEV (reference sequence). The CDR3 loop spans 15 amino acids. The CDR3 DNA reads as TGTGCCAGCAGTTTCCGGACAGGGAACACAGATACGCAGTATTTT. Translated, it gives CASSFRTGNTDTQYF.

This clonotype was counted at least ten times. V and J are TRBV5-4 and TRBJ2-7, with TRBD2 matching over 10 bases. Trimming took 0 bases from V and 4 from J; bases not matched to a gene: 7. Germline CDR1 reads SGHNT; CDR2 reads YYREEE (reference sequence). The CDR3 is 16 residues long. This CDR3 reads CASSLGLSGGVYEQYF. CDR3 DNA sequence: TGTGCCAGCAGCTTGGGGCTGAGCGGGGGGGTATACGAGCAGTACTTC.

The chain links TRBV15 to TRBJ2-6, with unresolved D. Trimming took off 1 base at V and 0 bases at J, with 1 base between the two ends. Germline values: CDR1 LNHNV, CDR2 YYDKDF (reference sequence). This CDR3 has 14 amino acids. CDR3 nucleotide sequence: TGTGCCACCAGCAGAGCCTCTGGGGCCAACGTCCTGACTTTC. Translated, it gives CATSRASGANVLTF.

In the case of this clonotype: This probably arose from a read error, given a far larger clone one base away. The chain carries TRBV20-1 and TRBJ2-3, with 10 nucleotides matching TRBD2. The end of the DNA aligns better with TRBJ2-7, so the J call may be wrong. Germline-derived CDR1 and CDR2 are DFQATT and SNEGSKA (reference sequence). The CDR3 has 16 amino acids. The CDR3 DNA reads as TGCAGTGCTAGAGATCAACTAGCGGGATTTAAGAATGAGCAGTACTTC. It is translated as CSARDQLAGFKNEQYF.

This clonotype was observed a few times. This chain joins TRBV12-3 or TRBV12-4 and TRBJ2-7; D is ambiguous. CDR3 size: 13 residues. Between the trimmed V and J ends, which lost 3 bases and 5 bases, there was a span of 11 bases. The CDR3: CASSFGPPDEQYF. The CDR3 region has the DNA TGTGCCAGCAGTTTCGGTCCACCTGACGAGCAGTACTTC.

Ten or more counts support this clonotype. V gene TRBV10-3 combines with J gene TRBJ2-1, with 15 bases identical to TRBD2. CDR3 size: 18 residues. CDR1 and CDR2 from the germline V gene are ENHRY and SYGVKD. V trimming: 4 bases; J trimming: 3 bases; junction bases outside the gene matches: 7. For the CDR3, the DNA is TGTGCCATCAGTGGGACTAGCGGGAGGGCCGTGAGCTACAATGAGCAGTTCTTC. Translated: CAISGTSGRAVSYNEQFF.

J is TRBJ1-2 and V is TRBV4-1; D might be TRBD1 (5 bases). V gave up 3 bases and J gave up 8 bases, with 22 bases separating them. This CDR3 is built from 16 residues. Germline-derived CDR1 and CDR2 are MGHRA and YSYEKL. The CDR3 reads CASSHPHQPGPPGYTF. The CDR3 DNA follows: TGCGCCAGCAGCCATCCACATCAGCCAGGGCCGCCCGGCTACACCTTC.